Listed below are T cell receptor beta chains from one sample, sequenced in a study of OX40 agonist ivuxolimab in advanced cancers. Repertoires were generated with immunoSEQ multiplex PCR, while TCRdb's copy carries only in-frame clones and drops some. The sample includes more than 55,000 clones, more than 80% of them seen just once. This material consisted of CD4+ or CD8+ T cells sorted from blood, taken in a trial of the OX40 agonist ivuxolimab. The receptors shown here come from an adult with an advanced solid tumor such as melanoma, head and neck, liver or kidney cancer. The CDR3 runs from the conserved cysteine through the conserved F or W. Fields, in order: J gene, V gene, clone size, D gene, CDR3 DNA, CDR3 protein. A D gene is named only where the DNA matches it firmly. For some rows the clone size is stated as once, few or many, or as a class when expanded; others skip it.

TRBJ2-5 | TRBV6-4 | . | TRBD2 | TGTGCCAGCAGTGACCCAACTAGCGGGGGACAAGAGACCCAGTACTTC | CASSDPTSGGQETQYF
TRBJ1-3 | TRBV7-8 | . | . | TGTGCCAGCAGCTTAGAGGTTTTGGTGGACTATGGAAACACCATATATTTT | CASSLEVLVDYGNTIYF
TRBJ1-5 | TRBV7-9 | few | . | TGTGCCAGCAGCTTAGGAGGTTTAAGTCAGCCCCAGCATTTT | CASSLGGLSQPQHF
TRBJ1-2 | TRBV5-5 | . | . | TGTGCCAGCAGCCCTCTTATGGGGGGCGGATCGGATGGCTACACCTTC | CASSPLMGGGSDGYTF
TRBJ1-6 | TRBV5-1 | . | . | TGCGCCAGCAGCTTCGGAGACAAGCCCATTAATTCACCCCTCCACTTT | CASSFGDKPINSPLHF
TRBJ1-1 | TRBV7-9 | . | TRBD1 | TGTGCCAGCAGCTTGGGGATATCAGGGGGGGACACTGAAGCTTTCTTT | CASSLGISGGDTEAFF
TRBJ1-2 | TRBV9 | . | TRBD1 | TGTGCCAGCAAGAAGTCTGCGGGACAGACAGTCTATGGCTACACCTTC | CASKKSAGQTVYGYTF
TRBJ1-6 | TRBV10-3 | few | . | TGTGCCATCAATGCGGGGGGGAATTCACCCCTCCACTTT | CAINAGGNSPLHF
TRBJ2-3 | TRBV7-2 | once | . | TGTGCCAGCAGCGCGACTTATACGCAGTATTTT | CASSATYTQYF
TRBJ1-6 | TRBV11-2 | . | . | TGTGCCAGCAGCCCGACAAGGGGTCATTCACCCCTCCACTTT | CASSPTRGHSPLHF
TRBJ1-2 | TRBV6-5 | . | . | TGTGCCAGCAGCCCGACCTTTAACTATGGCTACACCTTC | CASSPTFNYGYTF
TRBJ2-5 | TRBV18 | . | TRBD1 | TGTGCCAGCTCAACCGGACAGGGGGCGGGGGAGACCCAGTACTTC | CASSTGQGAGETQYF
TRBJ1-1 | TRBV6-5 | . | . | TGTGCCAGCAGACAGCTGAACACTGAAGCTTTCTTT | CASRQLNTEAFF
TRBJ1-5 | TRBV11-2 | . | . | TGTGCCAGCAGCTTGCAGCCCTATAGCAATCAGCCCCAGCATTTT | CASSLQPYSNQPQHF
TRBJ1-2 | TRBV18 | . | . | TGTGCCAGCTCACCCACCCAGACAGGACAAAATGGCTACACCTTC | CASSPTQTGQNGYTF
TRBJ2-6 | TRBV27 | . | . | TGTGCCAGCAGTTACTCTGGGGCCAACGTCCTGACTTTC | CASSYSGANVLTF
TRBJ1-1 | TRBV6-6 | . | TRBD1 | TGTGCCAGCAGTGCAAGACAGGGGAACACTGAAGCTTTCTTT | CASSARQGNTEAFF
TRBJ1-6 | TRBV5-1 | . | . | TGCGCCAGCACTCCCGGGACCGCAAATTCACCCCTCCACTTT | CASTPGTANSPLHF
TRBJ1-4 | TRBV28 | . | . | TGTGCCAGCAGTTTAGAAGGGTACTCTAATGAAAAACTGTTTTTT | CASSLEGYSNEKLFF
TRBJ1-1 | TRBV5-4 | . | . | TGTGCCAGCAGCCCTCCAGACTACACTGAAGCTTTCTTT | CASSPPDYTEAFF
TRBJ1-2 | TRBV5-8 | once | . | TGTGCCAGCAGTCCGCTCCGACTGAATCCACCAAACTATGGCTACACCTTC | CASSPLRLNPPNYGYTF
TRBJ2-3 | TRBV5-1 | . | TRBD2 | TGCGCCAGCAGCTCCCTAGCGGGGGGGCTCCAAGATACGCAGTATTTT | CASSSLAGGLQDTQYF
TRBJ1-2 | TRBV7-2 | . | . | TGTGCCAGCAGCTTATATGGCTACACCTTC | CASSLYGYTF
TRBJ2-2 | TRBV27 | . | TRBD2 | TGTGCCAGCAGTTCGCGATACCCTAGCGGGCTATACACCGGGGAGCTGTTTTTT | CASSSRYPSGLYTGELFF
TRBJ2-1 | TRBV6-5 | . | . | TGTGCCAGCAGTTACTCGAACCAGGGCCCGATCTTC | CASSYSNQGPIF
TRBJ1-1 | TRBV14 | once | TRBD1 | TGTGCCAGCAGCGGGGGACAGGAACCTTTTGAAGCTTTCTTT | CASSGGQEPFEAFF
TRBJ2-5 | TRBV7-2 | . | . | TGTGCCAGCAGCGCCCCCTGGGACGCCGAGAGGCCTGAGACCCAGTACTTC | CASSAPWDAERPETQYF
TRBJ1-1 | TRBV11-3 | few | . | TGTGCCAGCAGCTTAATACCGAACACTGAAGCTTTCTTT | CASSLIPNTEAFF
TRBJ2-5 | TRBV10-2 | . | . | TGCGCCAGCAGCCTCCCGCCGGGACTGTATGGGGAGACCCAGTACTTC | CASSLPPGLYGETQYF
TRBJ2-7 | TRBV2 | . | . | TGTGCCAGCAGCTGGACGTCCAGCTCCTACGAGCAGTACTTC | CASSWTSSSYEQYF
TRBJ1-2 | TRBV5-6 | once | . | TGTGCCAGCAGCCCTCCCGCTATATATGGCTACACCTTC | CASSPPAIYGYTF
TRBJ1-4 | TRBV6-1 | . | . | TGTGCCAGCAGAAGGGACCCTAATGAAAAACTGTTTTTT | CASRRDPNEKLFF
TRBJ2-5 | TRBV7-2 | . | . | TGTGCCAGCAGCTTAATCCGTAAGGAGACCCAGTACTTC | CASSLIRKETQYF
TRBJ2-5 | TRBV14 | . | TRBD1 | TGTGCCAGCAGCCAAGCCGGGACAGGGGTACGAGAGACCCAGTACTTC | CASSQAGTGVRETQYF
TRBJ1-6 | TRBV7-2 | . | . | TGTGCCAGCAGCTTAGCGGATTCGCTTTTTAATTCACCCCTCCACTTT | CASSLADSLFNSPLHF
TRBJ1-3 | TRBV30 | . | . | TGTGCCTTCGGAGTCGCTGGAAACACCATATATTTT | CAFGVAGNTIYF
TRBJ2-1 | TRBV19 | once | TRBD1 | TGTGCCAGTAGTGCCTTGGGACAGGGCAGTCATGAGCAGTTCTTC | CASSALGQGSHEQFF
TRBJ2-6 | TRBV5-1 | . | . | TGCGCCAGCAGCTTGGGTGGGACTGGGGCCAACGTCCTGACTTTC | CASSLGGTGANVLTF
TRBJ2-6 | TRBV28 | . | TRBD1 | TGTGCCACCTCAGGGGGCGATTCTGGGGCCAACGTCCTGACTTTC | CATSGGDSGANVLTF
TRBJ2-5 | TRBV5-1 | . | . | TGCGCCAGCAGTCCGCCCGGGGAGACCCAGTACTTC | CASSPPGETQYF
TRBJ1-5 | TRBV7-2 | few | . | TGTGCCAGCAGCCCCGGAGCCAGGGTCGATCAGCCCCAGCATTTT | CASSPGARVDQPQHF
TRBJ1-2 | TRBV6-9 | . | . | TGTGCCAGCACTCCCGGGTTGTCAGAGCAGAGCTATGGCTACACCTTC | CASTPGLSEQSYGYTF
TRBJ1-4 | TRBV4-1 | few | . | TGCGCCAGCAGGGGTAGGGGGGCCGAGGCTAATGAAAAACTGTTTTTT | CASRGRGAEANEKLFF
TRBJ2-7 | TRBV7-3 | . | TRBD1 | TGTGCCAGCAGTCCCCCCCAGGGGGCCTCCTACGAGCAGTACTTC | CASSPPQGASYEQYF
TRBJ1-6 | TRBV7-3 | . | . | TGTGCCAGCAGCTTCGGGCAGGGATCCTCACCCCTCCACTTT | CASSFGQGSSPLHF